A single sample is the source of the 18 T cell receptor beta chains below, sequenced in a study of PD-1 blockade in classical Hodgkin lymphoma. Sequencing used immunoSEQ multiplex PCR; TCRdb keeps in-frame clones, though not all of them. This sample carries 25,000 to 30,000 clones, roughly 71% of them seen once, and the ten largest clones take 20% to 30%. Each patient's relapse followed autologous stem cell transplantation, and brentuximab vedotin exposure varied. Sample: peripheral blood mononuclear cells (PBMCs), taken before the second cycle of nivolumab. These receptors all come from a human donor with classical Hodgkin lymphoma.

The sample holds one count of this clone. The chain combines TRBV6-5 with TRBJ2-3; D gene unclear. The CDR3 runs 14 residues. Deletions cut 0 bases from V and 3 bases from J, with 7 bases between. Germline values: CDR1 MNHEY, CDR2 SVGAGI. The CDR3 region has the DNA TGTGCCAGCAGTTACTCGACCTTGACAGATACGCAGTATTTT. Amino acids: CASSYSTLTDTQYF.

This clone was picked up a small number of times. The chain links TRBV6-6 to TRBJ1-1, with D maybe TRBD1 (6 bases). The V gene lost 6 bases and the J gene lost 0 bases, with 17 bases spanning the gap. The CDR3 extends over 16 amino acids. Germline V lookup: CDR1 MNHNY, CDR2 SVGAGI (reference sequence). The CDR3 reads CASSIGQPTMNTEAFF. CDR3 DNA: TGTGCCAGCAGCATTGGACAGCCTACCATGAACACTGAAGCTTTCTTT.

This chain uses TRBV5-5 with TRBJ2-1, with a possible D match to TRBD1 (6 bases). V was shortened by 1 base and J by 2 bases, with 13 bases between the two germline ends. The CDR3 sequence is 16 residues long. CDR1 is SGHKS and CDR2 is YYEKEE in the germline V gene (reference sequence). DNA for the CDR3: TGTGCCAGCAGCTTGTGGGCAGGGGCTCCCTACAATGAGCAGTTCTTC. It encodes CASSLWAGAPYNEQFF. Drawing the rest from reference TRBV5-5 and TRBJ2-1, the complete variable domain is DAGVTQSPTHLIKTRGQQVTLRCSPISGHKSVSWYQQVLGQGPQFIFQYYEKEERGRGNFPDRFSARQFPNYSSELNVNALLLGDSALYLCASSLWAGAPYNEQFFGPGTRLTVL.

This clone was seen just once. This chain uses TRBV2 with TRBJ1-1, with unresolved D. Germline V gene data show CDR1 as SNHLY and CDR2 as FYNNEI. The CDR3 sequence is 14 residues long. Trimming took 4 bases from V and 3 from J, leaving 12 bases between them. The CDR3 nucleotides read TGTGCCAGCAGTGTTTGGGCAGTAGACACTGAAGCTTTCTTT. It codes for CASSVWAVDTEAFF.

This clone occurred many times. The J gene is TRBJ2-6, the V gene TRBV5-1; D remains ambiguous. Germline CDR1 reads SGHRS; CDR2 reads YFSETQ. V shed 4 bases and J shed 1 base, with 3 bases lying between them. The CDR3 runs to 13 residues. CDR3 sequence: CASSTSGANVLTF. The CDR3 DNA follows: TGCGCCAGCAGCACGTCTGGGGCCAACGTCCTGACTTTC. Drawing the rest from reference TRBV5-1 and TRBJ2-6, the complete variable domain is KAGVTQTPRYLIKTRGQQVTLSCSPISGHRSVSWYQQTPGQGLQFLFEYFSETQRNKGNFPGRFSGRQFSNSRSEMNVSTLELGDSALYLCASSTSGANVLTFGAGSRLTVL.

The rearrangement links TRBV7-2 to TRBJ2-7; no firm D call. The CDR3 consists of 12 residues. Germline V gene data show CDR1 as SGHTA and CDR2 as FQGNSA. V lost 0 bases to trimming and J lost 7 bases, with 7 bases between them. CDR3 amino acids: CASSLAQGEQYV. Here the CDR3 DNA reads TGTGCCAGCAGCTTAGCGCAAGGTGAGCAGTACGTC.

This rearrangement joins TRBV29-1 to TRBJ2-7, with no clear D. V dropped 4 bases and J dropped 0 bases, with 10 bases sitting between them. The germline gives CDR1 SQVTM, CDR2 ANQGSEA. There are 13 residues in the CDR3. CDR3 amino acids: CSVVGRSSYEQYF. CDR3 DNA: TGCAGCGTTGTTGGCAGGTCCTCCTACGAGCAGTACTTC.

The chain carries TRBV19 and TRBJ1-1; tentatively, D is TRBD1 (5 bases). The germline V gene has CDR1 LNHDA and CDR2 SQIVND (reference sequence). The CDR3 runs to 11 residues. With 11 bases removed from V and 5 bases from J, the gap between germline ends came to 12 bases. The CDR3 region is CAGTGVTEAFF. Here the CDR3 DNA reads TGTGCCGGTACAGGAGTAACTGAAGCTTTCTTT.

This clone showed up just once. The V gene is TRBV6-5, the J gene TRBJ1-5; no definite D call. This CDR3 is 13 amino acids long. CDR1 and CDR2 (germline): MNHEY, SVGAGI. V lost 0 bases, J lost 4 bases, and 4 bases lay in between. CDR3 sequence (DNA): TGTGCCAGCAGTTACTCTGCGAATCAGCCCCAGCATTTT. This gives the protein CASSYSANQPQHF.

V and J are TRBV7-9 and TRBJ1-3; no definite D call. The V gene's germline CDR1 is SEHNR and CDR2 FQNEAQ (reference sequence). The length of the CDR3 is 16 residues. Trimming removed 4 bases from V and 4 bases from J, with 17 bases in between. In DNA form, the CDR3 reads TGTGCCAGCAGCTCACTAAAACGAGGGCTCGGAAACACCATATATTTT. It encodes CASSSLKRGLGNTIYF. Variable domain in full (rest from reference TRBV7-9 and TRBJ1-3): DTGVSQNPRHKITKRGQNVTFRCDPISEHNRLYWYRQTLGQGPEFLTYFQNEAQLEKSRLLSDRFSAERPKGSFSTLEIQRTEQGDSAMYLCASSSLKRGLGNTIYFGEGSWLTVV.

V usage is TRBV11-2 and J usage is TRBJ2-3; 9 nucleotides line up with TRBD2. Germline-derived CDR1 and CDR2 are SGHAT and FQNNGV. The CDR3 has 19 amino acids. Germline trimming cut 5 bases from V and 1 base from J; bases unmatched to any gene: 16. CDR3 sequence: CASSPRIRRGGRGTDTQYF. DNA of the CDR3: TGTGCCAGCAGCCCGAGAATTAGGCGGGGGGGCCGCGGCACAGATACGCAGTATTTT.

This clone was found once. The CDR3 DNA sequence: TGTGCCAGCAGCTCCGGAGGCAGTTTGAACACTGAAGCTTTCTTT. It codes for CASSSGGSLNTEAFF. The chain links TRBV5-4 to TRBJ1-1; D remains ambiguous. Germline loops: CDR1 SGHNT, CDR2 YYREEE (reference sequence). The ends were cut back, 3 bases at V and 0 bases at J, with 12 bases in the middle. The CDR3 is 15 amino acids.

The chain recombines TRBV7-2 with TRBJ1-5; possibly TRBD1 for D (6 bases). There are 15 residues in the CDR3. Trimming took off 3 bases at V and 5 bases at J, with 14 bases between the two ends. CDR1 is SGHTA, CDR2 FQGNSA, per germline. DNA for the CDR3: TGTGCCAGCAGCTTTGGCCAGGGGACACATCAGCCCCAGCATTTT. This translates into CASSFGQGTHQPQHF.

This clone was observed a handful of times. J is TRBJ2-3 and V is TRBV7-2; 8 positions match TRBD2. Germline CDR1 reads SGHTA; CDR2 reads FQGNSA. V trimming: 5 bases; J trimming: 3 bases; junction bases outside the gene matches: 13. This CDR3 has 17 amino acids. The CDR3 sequence is CASSGRTSRGGTDTQYF. The CDR3 DNA is TGTGCCAGCAGCGGACGGACTAGCCGTGGGGGAACAGATACGCAGTATTTT.

The chain uses TRBV29-1 and TRBJ1-2; D gene ambiguous. The germline gives CDR1 SQVTM, CDR2 ANQGSEA. The CDR3 loop spans 9 amino acids. V lost 3 bases to trimming and J lost 11 bases, with 7 bases between them. In DNA, the CDR3 is TGCAGCGTTGATTCTAGGTACACCTTC. It yields the protein CSVDSRYTF.

The chain couples TRBV9 to TRBJ2-7; 8 nucleotides line up with TRBD2. CDR3 length: 14 residues. V shed 2 bases, J shed 4 bases, and the junction held 5 bases outside the gene matches. The V gene's germline CDR1 is SGDLS and CDR2 YYNGEE. For the CDR3, the DNA is TGTGCCAGCAGCGTCGGGGGGGGCCGGTACGAGCAGTACTTC. Translating it yields CASSVGGGRYEQYF.

Only a few counts were recorded for this clone. V usage is TRBV7-9 and J usage is TRBJ1-6; 7 bases match TRBD1. The V and J ends lost 5 bases and 11 bases, in that order; junction bases with no gene match: 9. This CDR3 contains 14 residues. The germline CDR1 and CDR2 sequences are SEHNR and FQNEAQ (reference sequence). The CDR3 DNA is TGTGCCAGCAGCCCCGACAGGGTAATCACACCCCTCCACTTT. Amino acid sequence: CASSPDRVITPLHF.

CDR3 amino acids: CASSLDAGGPGDTQYF. In DNA, the CDR3 is TGCGCCAGCAGCTTGGATGCGGGAGGGCCTGGTGATACGCAGTATTTT. The chain has TRBV5-1 and TRBJ2-3; 9 bases align to TRBD2. V lost 0 bases and J lost 6; bases outside the gene matches: 8. The V gene's germline CDR1 is SGHRS and CDR2 YFSETQ. The CDR3 spans 16 residues. Based on the CDR3 plus reference TRBV5-1 and TRBJ2-3, the full variable domain is KAGVTQTPRYLIKTRGQQVTLSCSPISGHRSVSWYQQTPGQGLQFLFEYFSETQRNKGNFPGRFSGRQFSNSRSEMNVSTLELGDSALYLCASSLDAGGPGDTQYFGPGTRLTVL.